The 27 T cell receptor beta chains below were found in one sample sequenced in a study of blood T cell repertoires in COVID-19. TCRdb's table, derived via immunoSEQ multiplex PCR, lists solely in-frame clones and lacks some. The sample lists a few hundred thousand clones; 65% to 90% were seen once. Material for sequencing was PBMCs or T cells enriched from blood (not recorded which). The receptors were gathered from a woman aged 40 to 50 with acute COVID-19.

The chain is built from TRBV19 and TRBJ2-2; the match to TRBD2 covers 8 bases. The CDR3 runs 14 residues. J was trimmed by 6 bases and V by 7 bases; bases with no gene match: 7. The germline V gene has CDR1 LNHDA and CDR2 SQIVND (reference sequence). In DNA, the CDR3 is TGTGCCAGTACCCCGGGGGGGTACTCCGGGGAGCTGTTTTTT. Translation: CASTPGGYSGELFF.

V usage is TRBV6-1 and J usage is TRBJ1-5, with TRBD1 matching over 9 bases. Germline lookup yields CDR1 MNHNS and CDR2 SASEGT. The V and J ends lost 2 bases and 0 bases, in that order; junction bases with no gene match: 2. The CDR3 is 16 residues long. CDR3 nucleotide sequence: TGTGCCAGCAGTGAACGACAGGGGGGTAGCAATCAGCCCCAGCATTTT. Translation gives CASSERQGGSNQPQHF.

V usage is TRBV19 and J usage is TRBJ1-4, with a weak D call TRBD1 (6 bases). With 10 bases removed from V and 8 bases from J, the gap between germline ends came to 11 bases. This CDR3 spans 11 amino acids. Germline lookup yields CDR1 LNHDA and CDR2 SQIVND (reference sequence). CDR3: CATKDREKLFF. CDR3 bases: TGTGCCACGAAAGACAGGGAAAAACTGTTTTTT. The full variable domain, its missing parts supplied by reference TRBV19 and TRBJ1-4, is DGGITQSPKYLFRKEGQNVTLSCEQNLNHDAMYWYRQDPGQGLRLIYYSQIVNDFQKGDIAEGYSVSREKKESFPLTVTSAQKNPTAFYLCATKDREKLFFGSGTQLSVL.

V is TRBV7-9 and J is TRBJ1-2; D may be TRBD1 (6 bases). Germline-derived CDR1 and CDR2 are SEHNR and FQNEAQ (reference sequence). The V gene lost 6 bases and the J gene lost 4 bases, with 15 bases spanning the gap. The CDR3 spans 14 residues. The CDR3 is CASRVDRASYGYTF. The DNA for the CDR3 is TGTGCCAGCAGAGTGGACAGAGCCTCCTATGGCTACACCTTC.

The V call is TRBV18, the J call TRBJ2-3, with 13 positions matching TRBD2. V was pared by 3 bases and J by 1 base, with 4 bases of the junction left unmatched. Germline CDR1 KGHSH, CDR2 LQKENI. The CDR3 is 17 residues long. The CDR3 sequence is CASSPGLAGDRTDTQYF. The CDR3 nucleotides are TGTGCCAGCTCACCCGGACTAGCGGGGGATCGCACAGATACGCAGTATTTT. Supplemented by reference TRBV18 and TRBJ2-3, the full variable domain reads NAGVMQNPRHLVRRRGQEARLRCSPMKGHSHVYWYRQLPEEGLKFMVYLQKENIIDESGMPKERFSAEFPKEGPSILRIQQVVRGDSAAYFCASSPGLAGDRTDTQYFGPGTRLTVL.

The chain couples TRBV27 to TRBJ1-4; D call uncertain. V was cut by 4 bases and J by 7 bases, with 16 bases left in between. The germline CDR1 and CDR2 sequences are MNHEY and SMNVEV (reference sequence). There are 15 residues in the CDR3. The CDR3 bases are TGTGCCAGCAGTTCGGGATCCCTGATAGGTGAAAAACTGTTTTTT. Protein sequence: CASSSGSLIGEKLFF.

The rearrangement joins TRBV5-4 to TRBJ2-5; 8 positions agree with TRBD1. The CDR3 has 15 residues. Trimming took 2 bases from V and 3 from J; bases not matched to a gene: 6. Germline V gene sequence: CDR1 SGHNT, CDR2 YYREEE (reference sequence). This CDR3 reads CASSLMTGAKETQYF. For the CDR3, the DNA is TGTGCCAGCAGCTTAATGACAGGGGCTAAAGAGACCCAGTACTTC.

V and J are TRBV20-1 and TRBJ2-7; D gene unclear. With 3 bases removed from V and 6 bases from J, the gap between germline ends came to 15 bases. The CDR3 length is 13 residues. Germline V gene lookup returns CDR1 DFQATT and CDR2 SNEGSKA (reference sequence). CDR3 DNA: TGCAGTGCTAGTTTGCAGGCAACTGGCGAGCAGTACTTC. This encodes CSASLQATGEQYF.

In the case of this clone: Different DNA sequences within this sample yield the same CDR3. This chain joins TRBV19 and TRBJ1-5; 7 bases fit TRBD1. The CDR3 sequence is 13 residues long. Per germline, CDR1 LNHDA and CDR2 SQIVND (reference sequence). The V gene end was trimmed by 5 bases and the J gene end by 4 bases; junction bases not matched to a gene: 2. The CDR3 sequence is CASSPRGNQPQHF. In nucleotides, the CDR3 is TGTGCCAGTAGTCCCAGGGGGAATCAGCCCCAGCATTTT.

Only one count was recorded for this clone. The CDR3 is CASSQAGNTIYF. The CDR3 DNA is TGTGCCAGCAGCCAAGCAGGAAACACCATATATTTT. The chain recombines TRBV14 with TRBJ1-3; D gene uncertain. V was shortened by 1 base and J by 4 bases, with 2 bases between the two germline ends. CDR3 length: 12 amino acids. Per the germline V gene, CDR1 is SGHDN and CDR2 is FVKESK.

This sequence joins TRBV21-1 and TRBJ1-4; TRBD1 is taken as the D call from the table, unchecked against the DNA. TRBV21-1 is designated a pseudogene. The CDR3 sequence is 17 residues long. DNA for the CDR3: TGTGCCAGCCGAGAAGGCCCCAGGGGGGCAACTAATGAAAAACTGTTTTTT. Translation gives CASREGPRGATNEKLFF.

The rearrangement links TRBV29-1 to TRBJ2-2; D gene uncertain. The germline CDR1 and CDR2 sequences are SQVTM and ANQGSEA. CDR3 length: 13 residues. Trimming removed 4 bases from V and 3 bases from J, with 9 bases in between. CDR3 sequence reads: CSVGALHTGELFF. In DNA, the CDR3 is TGCAGCGTTGGGGCCCTCCACACCGGGGAGCTGTTTTTT.

This chain uses TRBV4-1 with TRBJ2-7; 12 bases align to TRBD2. CDR1 is MGHRA and CDR2 is YSYEKL in the germline V gene. The CDR3 spans 17 residues. V lost 1 base and J lost 4; bases outside the gene matches: 8. The CDR3 spells CASSQGTSGRMTYEQYF. CDR3 nucleotides: TGCGCCAGCAGCCAAGGTACTAGCGGGAGGATGACTTACGAGCAGTACTTC.

The genes are TRBV18 and TRBJ2-7; D is ambiguous. The CDR3 is 14 residues long. CDR1 is KGHSH, CDR2 LQKENI, per germline. Trimming took off 0 bases at V and 2 bases at J, with 8 bases between the two ends. CDR3 coding DNA: TGTGCCAGCTCACCACCTTATCCTCCCTACGAGCAGTACTTC. Its protein product is CASSPPYPPYEQYF.

This clone was counted only a few times. The gene calls are TRBV18 and TRBJ1-3, with TRBD1 matching over 7 bases. Germline values: CDR1 KGHSH, CDR2 LQKENI. The CDR3 length is 15 residues. The junction had 2 bases not matched to a gene; V was cut back by 0 bases and J by 3 bases. CDR3 amino acids: CASSPPGQHGNTIYF. In DNA, the CDR3 is TGTGCCAGCTCACCACCGGGACAGCATGGAAACACCATATATTTT.

The chain couples TRBV5-4 to TRBJ2-1; the match to TRBD2 covers 7 bases. Germline CDR1 reads SGHNT; CDR2 reads YYREEE (reference sequence). V was clipped by 4 bases and J by 6 bases; unmatched bases: 19. The CDR3 is 18 amino acids. CDR3 protein: CASSRAGSRGIARNEQFF. The CDR3 bases are TGTGCCAGCAGCCGGGCAGGTTCGCGGGGGATAGCCCGCAATGAGCAGTTCTTC.

This chain links TRBV20-1 with TRBJ1-5; no reliable D call. The germline V gene has CDR1 DFQATT and CDR2 SNEGSKA (reference sequence). CDR3 length equals 14 residues. The V end was cut by 3 bases, the J end by 3 bases, with 12 bases between. Here the CDR3 DNA reads TGCAGTGCTAGTTTTTCGGGAATCAATCAGCCCCAGCATTTT. Encoded protein: CSASFSGINQPQHF.

This sequence joins TRBV10-3 and TRBJ2-2, with 10 bases identical to TRBD1. Germline values: CDR1 ENHRY, CDR2 SYGVKD. J lost 4 bases, V lost 5 bases, and 4 bases had no gene match. The CDR3 consists of 15 residues. This chain's CDR3 is CAISTGQGSTGELFF. The CDR3 bases are TGTGCCATCAGTACGGGACAGGGGAGCACCGGGGAGCTGTTTTTT.

The chain employs TRBV5-6 and TRBJ2-7, with unresolved D. V was shortened by 2 bases and J by 3 bases, with 6 bases between the two germline ends. Germline V gene lookup returns CDR1 SGHDT and CDR2 YYEEEE. CDR3 size: 12 residues. The CDR3 reads CASSLSNYEQYF. In DNA, the CDR3 is TGTGCCAGCAGCTTATCTAACTACGAGCAGTACTTC.

Concerning this clone: Other DNA sequences in the same sample also yield this CDR3. V is TRBV5-1 and J is TRBJ2-3; 11 positions match TRBD2. The CDR3 covers 15 residues. Per the germline V gene, CDR1 is SGHRS and CDR2 is YFSETQ. V was pared by 4 bases and J by 1 base, with 2 bases of the junction left unmatched. The CDR3 DNA reads as TGCGCCAGCAGCGAGACTAGCGGGGGCACAGATACGCAGTATTTT. It encodes CASSETSGGTDTQYF.

The chain combines TRBV2 with TRBJ1-2; TRBD1 might be the D (6 bases). Germline V gene lookup returns CDR1 SNHLY and CDR2 FYNNEI. V was cut by 8 bases and J by 5 bases, with 12 bases left in between. The CDR3 has 12 residues. CDR3 amino acids: CASDGQGYGYTF. The DNA of the CDR3 is TGTGCCAGCGACGGGCAGGGGTATGGCTACACCTTC.

The chain combines TRBV5-5 with TRBJ1-6; D ambiguous. Germline V gene sequence: CDR1 SGHKS, CDR2 YYEKEE (reference sequence). This CDR3 region has 13 residues. V was shortened by 0 bases and J by 7 bases, with 5 bases between the two germline ends. CDR3 in DNA: TGTGCCAGCAGCTTGGAGACAAATTCACCCCTCCACTTT. Protein product: CASSLETNSPLHF.

The CDR3 DNA sequence: TGTGCCAGTTTACTCCCGGGGATTAATCAAGAGACCCAGTACTTC. This encodes CASLLPGINQETQYF. V gene TRBV6-5 combines with J gene TRBJ2-5, with D possibly matching TRBD2 (5 bases). Germline V gene sequence: CDR1 MNHEY, CDR2 SVGAGI. V gave up 9 bases and J gave up 2 bases, with 19 bases separating them. The CDR3 is 15 residues long.

With respect to this clone: One end of the junction fails to match germline, which may point to a read error. The chain uses TRBV7-9 and TRBJ1-1; unclear D gene. The CDR3 spans 13 residues. Germline V gene sequence: CDR1 SEHNR, CDR2 FQNEAQ (reference sequence). This CDR3 is CASSSNKFPVVLF. CDR3 in DNA: TGTGCCAGCAGCTCAAATAAATTTCCGGTCGTTCTCTTC.

The chain carries TRBV19 and TRBJ2-7, with D hard to call. CDR1 is LNHDA, CDR2 SQIVND, per germline (reference sequence). Trimming cost V 6 bases and J 10 bases, with 19 bases left between them. The CDR3 has 13 residues. DNA of the CDR3: TGTGCCAGTAGCTTCCGAATCGTGGAGCCCCAGTACTTC. Translating it yields CASSFRIVEPQYF.

The rearrangement links TRBV2 to TRBJ1-5; D gene unclear. The CDR3 extends over 13 amino acids. The V gene's germline CDR1 is SNHLY and CDR2 FYNNEI. Between the trimmed V and J ends, which lost 7 bases and 9 bases, there was a span of 16 bases. The CDR3 sequence is CASTPGGALPQHF. DNA for the CDR3: TGTGCCAGCACGCCGGGAGGCGCATTGCCCCAGCATTTT.

The rearrangement uses TRBV3-1 (or the pseudogene TRBV3-2) and TRBJ1-5, with 9 bases that match TRBD1. The CDR3 consists of 15 residues. In germline, CDR1 is LGHDT, CDR2 YNNKEL (reference sequence). V gave up 1 base and J gave up 6 bases; unmatched junction bases: 4. Here the CDR3 DNA reads TGTGCCAGCAGCCAAGGGGGACAGGGCAGTCAGCCCCAGCATTTT. Its protein product is CASSQGGQGSQPQHF.